The 9 T cell receptor beta chains reported below all come from one sample, sequenced in a study of blood T cell repertoires in COVID-19. The table came from immunoSEQ multiplex PCR; TCRdb's copy has only in-frame clones and leaves some out. The sample yields about 200,000 clones, around 90% seen once. Sequenced: peripheral blood. The receptors originated from a man aged 40-55 years with acute or convalescent COVID-19.

Regarding this clone: Other DNA sequences in the same sample also yield this CDR3. The chain joins TRBV6-5 to TRBJ2-7; 8 bases line up with TRBD1. Per the germline V gene, CDR1 is MNHEY and CDR2 is SVGAGI. The CDR3 has 14 residues. Unmatched junction bases numbered 5, after V lost 3 bases and J lost 4 bases. The CDR3 sequence: CASSYDRGSYEQYF. As DNA, the CDR3 is TGTGCCAGCAGTTATGACAGGGGCTCATACGAGCAGTACTTC.

The chain is built from TRBV11-2 and TRBJ2-1, with TRBD1 matching 8 bases. The V gene's germline CDR1 is SGHAT and CDR2 FQNNGV. The junction had 5 bases not matched to a gene; V was cut back by 5 bases and J by 2 bases. CDR3 length: 15 amino acids. The DNA for the CDR3 is TGTGCCAGCAGCCCTGACAGGGGTGCCTACAATGAGCAGTTCTTC. Translation gives CASSPDRGAYNEQFF.

The rearrangement uses TRBV5-4 and TRBJ1-5; D is perhaps TRBD1 (6 bases). Germline V gene sequence: CDR1 SGHNT, CDR2 YYREEE (reference sequence). The V end was cut by 4 bases, the J end by 5 bases, with 16 bases between. The CDR3 has 15 amino acids. CDR3 amino acids: CASSQGGSFDQPQHF. The CDR3 DNA reads TGTGCCAGCAGCCAAGGGGGATCATTTGATCAGCCCCAGCATTTT.

CDR3 sequence: CLTRGENTGELFF. DNA for the CDR3: TGTCTCACCCGGGGGGAGAACACCGGGGAGCTGTTTTTT. V gene TRBV2 combines with J gene TRBJ2-2; TRBD2 matches 7 bases. There are 13 residues in the CDR3. CDR1 SNHLY and CDR2 FYNNEI come from the germline V gene.

The J gene is TRBJ2-1, the V gene TRBV6-5; 11 nucleotides align to TRBD2. Trimming removed 6 bases from V and 4 bases from J; junction bases left unmatched: 5. The CDR3 runs to 15 residues. From germline, CDR1 is MNHEY and CDR2 SVGAGI. CDR3 sequence reads: CASSLGLADYNEQFF. The DNA of the CDR3 is TGTGCCAGCAGCTTGGGACTAGCGGATTACAATGAGCAGTTCTTC.

V and J are TRBV6-6 and TRBJ2-5, with D unresolved. Germline CDR1 and CDR2: MNHNY and SVGAGI (reference sequence). This CDR3 has 12 residues. Trimming took 1 base from V and 4 from J, leaving 4 bases between them. CDR3 in DNA: TGTGCCAGCAGTTACTTCGGAGAGACCCAGTACTTC. Translation gives CASSYFGETQYF.

Turning to this clone: At one end, the junction sequence differs from germline, possibly due to a read error. The V call is TRBV7-7, the J call TRBJ2-7; tentative D call: TRBD1 (6 bases). This CDR3 spans 13 amino acids. Germline loops: CDR1 SSHAT, CDR2 FNYEAQ (reference sequence). This CDR3 reads CASSRDRYGEQYF. CDR3 nucleotides: TGTGCTAGCAGCCGCGACAGGTATGGGGAGCAGTACTTC.

This chain joins TRBV25-1 and TRBJ1-2; tentatively, D is TRBD1 (6 bases). Trimming removed 4 bases at V and 4 bases at J, with 10 bases between. The V gene's germline CDR1 is MGHDK and CDR2 SYGVNS. The CDR3 is 13 amino acids. CDR3 sequence reads: CASSGTGSYGYTF. Here the CDR3 DNA reads TGTGCCAGCAGTGGCACAGGGAGCTATGGCTACACCTTC.

The J gene is TRBJ2-1, the V gene TRBV7-9, with 11 nucleotides matching TRBD2. Germline CDR1 and CDR2: SEHNR and FQNEAQ (reference sequence). J gave up 4 bases and V 5 bases, and 4 bases lay outside the gene matches. The CDR3 extends over 15 amino acids. The CDR3 DNA reads as TGTGCCAGCAGCACCCTAGCGGGGGGTTACAATGAGCAGTTCTTC. Amino acid sequence: CASSTLAGGYNEQFF. Complete variable domain (other parts from reference TRBV7-9 and TRBJ2-1): DTGVSQNPRHKITKRGQNVTFRCDPISEHNRLYWYRQTLGQGPEFLTYFQNEAQLEKSRLLSDRFSAERPKGSFSTLEIQRTEQGDSAMYLCASSTLAGGYNEQFFGPGTRLTVL.